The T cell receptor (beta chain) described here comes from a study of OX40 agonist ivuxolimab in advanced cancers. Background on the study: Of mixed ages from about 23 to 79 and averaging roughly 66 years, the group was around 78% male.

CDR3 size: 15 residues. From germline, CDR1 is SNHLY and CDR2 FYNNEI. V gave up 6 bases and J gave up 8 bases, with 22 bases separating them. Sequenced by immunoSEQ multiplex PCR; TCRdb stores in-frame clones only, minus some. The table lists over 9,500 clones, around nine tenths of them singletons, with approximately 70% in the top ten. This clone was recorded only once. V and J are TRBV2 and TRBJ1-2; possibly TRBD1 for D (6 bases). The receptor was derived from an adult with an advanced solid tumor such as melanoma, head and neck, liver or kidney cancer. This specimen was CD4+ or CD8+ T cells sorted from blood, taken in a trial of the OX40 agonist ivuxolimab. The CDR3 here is CASRALKQGMGGYTF. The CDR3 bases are TGTGCCAGCAGAGCCCTAAAACAGGGCATGGGAGGCTACACCTTC.